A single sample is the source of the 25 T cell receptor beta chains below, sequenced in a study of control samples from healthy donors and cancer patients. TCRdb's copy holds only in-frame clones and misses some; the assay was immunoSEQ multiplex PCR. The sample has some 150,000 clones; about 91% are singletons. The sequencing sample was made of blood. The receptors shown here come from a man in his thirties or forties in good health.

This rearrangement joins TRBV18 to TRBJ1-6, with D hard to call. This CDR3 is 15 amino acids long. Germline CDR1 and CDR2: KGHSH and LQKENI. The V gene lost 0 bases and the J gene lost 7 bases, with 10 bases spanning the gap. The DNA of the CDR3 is TGTGCCAGCTCACCACCGGGTAGATTAAATTCACCCCTCCACTTT. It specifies CASSPPGRLNSPLHF. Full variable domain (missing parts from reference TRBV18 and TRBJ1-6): NAGVMQNPRHLVRRRGQEARLRCSPMKGHSHVYWYRQLPEEGLKFMVYLQKENIIDESGMPKERFSAEFPKEGPSILRIQQVVRGDSAAYFCASSPPGRLNSPLHFGNGTRLTVT.

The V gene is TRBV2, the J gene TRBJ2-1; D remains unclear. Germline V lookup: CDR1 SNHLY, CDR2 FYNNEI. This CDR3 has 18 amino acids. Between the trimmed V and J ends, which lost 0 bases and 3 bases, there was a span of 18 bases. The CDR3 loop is CASSEALHLDSVYNEQFF. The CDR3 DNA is TGTGCCAGCAGTGAAGCGCTTCACCTAGATTCGGTCTACAATGAGCAGTTCTTC.

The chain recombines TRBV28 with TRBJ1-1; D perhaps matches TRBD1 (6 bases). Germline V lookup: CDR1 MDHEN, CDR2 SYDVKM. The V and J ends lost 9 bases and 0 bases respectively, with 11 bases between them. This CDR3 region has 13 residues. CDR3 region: CASNRVLNTEAFF. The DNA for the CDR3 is TGTGCCAGTAACAGGGTTCTGAACACTGAAGCTTTCTTT. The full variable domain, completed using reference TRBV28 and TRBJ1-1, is DVKVTQSSRYLVKRTGEKVFLECVQDMDHENMFWYRQDPGLGLRLIYFSYDVKMKEKGDIPEGYSVSREKKERFSLILESASTNQTSMYLCASNRVLNTEAFFGQGTRLTVV.

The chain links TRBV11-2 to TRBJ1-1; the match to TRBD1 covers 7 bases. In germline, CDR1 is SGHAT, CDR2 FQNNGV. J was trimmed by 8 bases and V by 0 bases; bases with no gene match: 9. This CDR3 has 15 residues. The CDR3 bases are TGTGCCAGCAGCTTAGATTGGCAGGGGGTTGGGGAAGCTTTCTTT. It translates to CASSLDWQGVGEAFF.

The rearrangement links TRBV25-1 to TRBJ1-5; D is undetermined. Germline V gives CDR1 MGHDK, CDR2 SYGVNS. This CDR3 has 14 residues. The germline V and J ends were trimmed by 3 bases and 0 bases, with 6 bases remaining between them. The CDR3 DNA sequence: TGTGCCAGCAGTGAGGCAGTTAGCAATCAGCCCCAGCATTTT. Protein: CASSEAVSNQPQHF.

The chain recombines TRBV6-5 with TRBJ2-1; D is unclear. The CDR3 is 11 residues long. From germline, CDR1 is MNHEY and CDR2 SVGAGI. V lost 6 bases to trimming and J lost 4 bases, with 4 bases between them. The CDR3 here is CASSNYNEQFF. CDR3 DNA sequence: TGTGCCAGCAGCAATTACAATGAGCAGTTCTTC.

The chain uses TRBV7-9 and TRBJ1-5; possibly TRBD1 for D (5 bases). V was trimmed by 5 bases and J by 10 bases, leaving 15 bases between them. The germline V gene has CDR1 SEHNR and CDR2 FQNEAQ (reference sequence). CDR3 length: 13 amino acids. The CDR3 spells CASSKGTAYPQHF. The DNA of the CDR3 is TGTGCCAGCAGCAAAGGGACCGCGTATCCCCAGCATTTT.

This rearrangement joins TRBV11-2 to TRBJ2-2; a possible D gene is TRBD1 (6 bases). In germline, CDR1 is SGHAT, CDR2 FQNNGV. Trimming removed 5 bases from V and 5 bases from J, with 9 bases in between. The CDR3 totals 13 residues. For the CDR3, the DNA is TGTGCCAGCAGCCTACAGGGAACCGGGGAGCTGTTTTTT. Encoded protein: CASSLQGTGELFF.

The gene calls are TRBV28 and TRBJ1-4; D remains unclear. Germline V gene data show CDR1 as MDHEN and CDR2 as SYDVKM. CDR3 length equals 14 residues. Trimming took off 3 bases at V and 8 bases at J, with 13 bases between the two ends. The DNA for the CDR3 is TGTGCCAGCAGTTTTTCTCGGGGATGGGAAAAACTGTTTTTT. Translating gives CASSFSRGWEKLFF.

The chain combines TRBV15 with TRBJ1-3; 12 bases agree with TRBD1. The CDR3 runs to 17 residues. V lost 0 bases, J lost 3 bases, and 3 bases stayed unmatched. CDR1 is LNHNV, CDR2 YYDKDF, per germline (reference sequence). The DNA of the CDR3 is TGTGCCACCAGCAGAGACGGGACAGGGGGCGGTGGAAACACCATATATTTT. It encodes CATSRDGTGGGGNTIYF.

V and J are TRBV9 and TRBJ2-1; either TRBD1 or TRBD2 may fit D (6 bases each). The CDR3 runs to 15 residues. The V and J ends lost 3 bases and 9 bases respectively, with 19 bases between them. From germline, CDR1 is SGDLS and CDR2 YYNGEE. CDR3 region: CASSGPGAPDGEQFF. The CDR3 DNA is TGTGCCAGCAGCGGGCCGGGGGCCCCTGACGGTGAGCAGTTCTTC.

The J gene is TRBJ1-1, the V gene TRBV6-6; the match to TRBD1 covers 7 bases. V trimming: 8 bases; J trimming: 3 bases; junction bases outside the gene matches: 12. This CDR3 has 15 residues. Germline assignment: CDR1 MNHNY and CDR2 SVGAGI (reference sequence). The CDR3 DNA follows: TGTGCCAGCCGAAAAAAAAACAGGGGAGACACTGAAGCTTTCTTT. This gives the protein CASRKKNRGDTEAFF.

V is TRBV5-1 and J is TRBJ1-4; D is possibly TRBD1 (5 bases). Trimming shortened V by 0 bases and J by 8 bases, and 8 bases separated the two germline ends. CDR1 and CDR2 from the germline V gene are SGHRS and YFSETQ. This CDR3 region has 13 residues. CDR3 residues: CASSLVQGEKLFF. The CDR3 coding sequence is TGCGCCAGCAGCTTGGTTCAGGGCGAAAAACTGTTTTTT.

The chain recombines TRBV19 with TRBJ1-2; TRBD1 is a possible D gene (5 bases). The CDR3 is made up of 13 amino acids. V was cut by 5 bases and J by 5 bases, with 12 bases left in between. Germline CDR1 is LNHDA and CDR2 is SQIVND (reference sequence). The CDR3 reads CASSVGREYGYTF. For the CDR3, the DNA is TGTGCCAGTAGTGTCGGCAGGGAGTATGGCTACACCTTC.

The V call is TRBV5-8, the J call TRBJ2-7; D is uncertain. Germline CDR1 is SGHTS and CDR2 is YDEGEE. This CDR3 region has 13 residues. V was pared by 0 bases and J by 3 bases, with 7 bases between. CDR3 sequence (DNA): TGTGCCAGCAGCTTGGGACTGTTCTACGAGCAGTACTTC. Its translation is CASSLGLFYEQYF.

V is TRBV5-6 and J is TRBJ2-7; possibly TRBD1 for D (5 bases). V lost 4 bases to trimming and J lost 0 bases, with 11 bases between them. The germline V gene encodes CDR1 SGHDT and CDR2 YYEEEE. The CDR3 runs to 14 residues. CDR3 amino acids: CASSHRSLSYEQYF. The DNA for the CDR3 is TGTGCCAGCAGCCACAGGTCCCTCTCCTACGAGCAGTACTTC.

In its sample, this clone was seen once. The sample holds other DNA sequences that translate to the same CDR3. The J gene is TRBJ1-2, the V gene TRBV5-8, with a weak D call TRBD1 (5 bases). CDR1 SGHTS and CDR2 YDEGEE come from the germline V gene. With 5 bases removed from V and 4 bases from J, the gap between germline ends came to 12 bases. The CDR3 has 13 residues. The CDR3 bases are TGTGCCAGCAGTCTAAGGGGCGGCTATGGCTACACCTTC. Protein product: CASSLRGGYGYTF. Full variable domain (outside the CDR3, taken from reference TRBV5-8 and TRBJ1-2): EAGVTQSPTHLIKTRGQQATLRCSPISGHTSVYWYQQALGLGLQFLLWYDEGEERNRGNFPPRFSGRQFPNYSSELNVNALELEDSALYLCASSLRGGYGYTFGSGTRLTVV.

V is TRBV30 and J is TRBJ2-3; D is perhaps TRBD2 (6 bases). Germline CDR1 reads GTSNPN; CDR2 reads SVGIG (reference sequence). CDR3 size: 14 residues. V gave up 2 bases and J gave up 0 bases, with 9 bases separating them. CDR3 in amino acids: CAWSTGDSTDTQYF. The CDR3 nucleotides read TGTGCCTGGAGTACGGGGGACAGCACAGATACGCAGTATTTT.

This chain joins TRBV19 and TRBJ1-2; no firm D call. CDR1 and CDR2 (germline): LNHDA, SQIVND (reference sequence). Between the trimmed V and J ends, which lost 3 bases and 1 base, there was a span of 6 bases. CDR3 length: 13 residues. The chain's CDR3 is CASSIGNNYGYTF. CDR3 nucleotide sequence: TGTGCCAGTAGTATCGGGAATAACTATGGCTACACCTTC.

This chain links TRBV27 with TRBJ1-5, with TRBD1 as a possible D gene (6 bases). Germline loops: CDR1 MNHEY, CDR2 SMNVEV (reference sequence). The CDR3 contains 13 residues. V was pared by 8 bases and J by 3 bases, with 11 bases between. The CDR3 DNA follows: TGTGCCAGCTCACAGGGACCCAATCAGCCCCAGCATTTT. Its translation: CASSQGPNQPQHF.

CDR3 DNA: TGTGCCAGCAGCTTAGCGTGGGGCAAAAACATTCAGTACTTC. Residues: CASSLAWGKNIQYF. This rearrangement joins TRBV7-2 to TRBJ2-4; no definite D call. The germline V gene has CDR1 SGHTA and CDR2 FQGNSA. This CDR3 is 14 amino acids long. The germline V and J ends were trimmed by 0 bases and 3 bases, with 6 bases remaining between them.

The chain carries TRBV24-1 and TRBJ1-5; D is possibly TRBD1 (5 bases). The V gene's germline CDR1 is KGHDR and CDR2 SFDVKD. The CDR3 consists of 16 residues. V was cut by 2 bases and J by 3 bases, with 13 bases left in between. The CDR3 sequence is CATSDSTDRFNQPQHF. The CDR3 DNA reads TGTGCCACCAGTGATTCGACCGACAGATTCAATCAGCCCCAGCATTTT.

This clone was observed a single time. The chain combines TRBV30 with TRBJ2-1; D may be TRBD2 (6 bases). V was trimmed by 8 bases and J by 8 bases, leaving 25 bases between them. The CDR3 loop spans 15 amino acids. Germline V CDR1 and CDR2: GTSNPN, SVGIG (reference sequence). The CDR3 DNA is TGTGCCCAATCCACCTTAGCCGGGGGAGGAGATGAGCAGTTCTTC. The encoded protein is CAQSTLAGGGDEQFF.

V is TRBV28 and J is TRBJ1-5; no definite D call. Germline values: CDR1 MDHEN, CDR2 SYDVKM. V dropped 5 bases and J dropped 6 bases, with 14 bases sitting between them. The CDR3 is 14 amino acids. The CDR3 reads CASSPGVTGQPQHF. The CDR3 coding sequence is TGTGCCAGCAGTCCCGGGGTTACGGGTCAGCCCCAGCATTTT.

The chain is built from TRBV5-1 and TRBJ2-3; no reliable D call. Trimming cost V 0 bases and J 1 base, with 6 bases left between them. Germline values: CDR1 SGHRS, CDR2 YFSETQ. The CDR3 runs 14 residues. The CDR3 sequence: CASSLDIRTDTQYF. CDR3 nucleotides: TGCGCCAGCAGCTTGGATATACGCACAGATACGCAGTATTTT.